This paragraph reports one TCR beta chain. The data were obtained in a study of blood T cell repertoires in COVID-19. Background on the study: Both acute and convalescent COVID-19 samples were obtained from the United States, Italy and Spain.

CDR1 LNHDA and CDR2 SQIVND come from the germline V gene (reference sequence). The CDR3 is 16 residues long. V shed 1 base and J 4 bases; nucleotides not matched to a gene: 6. Profiled with immunoSEQ multiplex PCR; TCRdb holds only in-frame clones, not every one. The data hold roughly 140,000 clones, with roughly nine tenths observed a single time. Sequencing input: peripheral blood. The chain couples TRBV19 to TRBJ2-1; TRBD2 agrees at 8 bases. This clonotype was obtained from an older woman with acute or convalescent COVID-19. The DNA for the CDR3 is TGTGCCAGTAGTATAGTGCACGGACTAGCTTACAATGAGCAGTTCTTC. It is translated as CASSIVHGLAYNEQFF.